These 26 T cell receptor beta chains originate from one sample sequenced in a study of blood T cell repertoires in COVID-19. The data were produced by immunoSEQ multiplex PCR, yet TCRdb's version contains in-frame clones alone and is incomplete. The sample lists about 290,000 clones, roughly nine tenths seen once, with 0.94% in the top ten. The sequencing input was peripheral blood. These receptors were collected from a woman aged 40 to 55 who had recovered from COVID-19.

The chain has TRBV27 and TRBJ1-1; 8 bases are shared with TRBD1. Germline V gives CDR1 MNHEY, CDR2 SMNVEV (reference sequence). V lost 3 bases, J lost 4 bases, and 19 bases stayed unmatched. The CDR3 extends over 19 amino acids. CDR3 amino acids: CASSFGQGRDSVRATEAFF. The DNA of the CDR3 is TGTGCCAGCAGTTTTGGACAGGGCCGAGATTCAGTCAGGGCCACTGAAGCTTTCTTT.

V is TRBV28 and J is TRBJ2-1; 10 bases map to TRBD2. There are 15 residues in the CDR3. J gave up 7 bases and V 1 base, and 4 bases lay outside the gene matches. CDR1 is MDHEN and CDR2 is SYDVKM in the germline V gene. CDR3 coding DNA: TGTGCCAGCAGTTTATCTAGCGGGAGCGGGAATGAGCAGTTCTTC. It encodes CASSLSSGSGNEQFF.

The chain links TRBV4-1 to TRBJ2-6; 11 positions match TRBD1. Germline CDR1 and CDR2: MGHRA and YSYEKL. The length of the CDR3 is 20 residues. J lost 0 bases, V lost 1 base, and 8 bases had no gene match. The CDR3 sequence is CASSQVLAGTGGSGANVLTF. In DNA, the CDR3 is TGCGCCAGCAGCCAAGTGTTAGCCGGGACAGGGGGCTCTGGGGCCAACGTCCTGACTTTC.

The chain uses TRBV5-1 and TRBJ1-1; 8 bases map to TRBD1. The CDR3 covers 14 residues. Germline-derived CDR1 and CDR2 are SGHRS and YFSETQ. V trimming: 0 bases; J trimming: 3 bases; junction bases outside the gene matches: 1. CDR3 coding DNA: TGCGCCAGCAGCTTGGCAGGGGGCTACACTGAAGCTTTCTTT. It encodes CASSLAGGYTEAFF.

The V and J genes are TRBV16 and TRBJ1-2, with D unclear. This CDR3 is built from 14 residues. The germline CDR1 and CDR2 sequences are KGHSY and FQNENV. The germline V and J ends were trimmed by 0 bases and 7 bases, with 12 bases remaining between them. CDR3 residues: CASSQSSQSGGYTF. CDR3 nucleotides: TGTGCCAGCAGCCAATCCTCCCAGTCGGGTGGCTACACCTTC. Drawing the rest from reference TRBV16 and TRBJ1-2, the complete variable domain is GEEVAQTPKHLVRGEGQKAKLYCAPIKGHSYVFWYQQVLKNEFKFLISFQNENVFDETGMPKERFSAKCLPNSPCSLEIQATKLEDSAVYFCASSQSSQSGGYTFGSGTRLTVV.

This chain links TRBV28 with TRBJ1-2, with D perhaps TRBD1 (5 bases). Trimming took 5 bases from V and 6 from J, leaving 16 bases between them. The CDR3 contains 14 residues. Looked up from germline, CDR1 is MDHEN and CDR2 is SYDVKM. CDR3 sequence: CASSDVQVVNGYTF. Written as DNA, the CDR3 is TGTGCCAGCAGTGACGTACAGGTTGTCAATGGCTACACCTTC.

The rearrangement links TRBV4-1 to TRBJ2-2, with unresolved D. Trimming shortened V by 2 bases and J by 3 bases, and 10 bases separated the two germline ends. CDR1 is MGHRA and CDR2 is YSYEKL in the germline V gene. This CDR3 has 15 amino acids. CDR3 bases: TGCGCCAGCAGCCAATCCCCCAGCGACACCGGGGAGCTGTTTTTT. Translation gives CASSQSPSDTGELFF.

This rearrangement joins TRBV7-2 to TRBJ2-5; TRBD1 is a possible D gene (6 bases). From germline, CDR1 is SGHTA and CDR2 FQGNSA. Trimming took 11 bases from V and 1 from J, leaving 14 bases between them. The CDR3 totals 13 residues. The DNA for the CDR3 is TGTGCCGGAACCAGGGGTTTCCAAGAGACCCAGTACTTC. Its protein product is CAGTRGFQETQYF.

This clone occurred once. V gene TRBV24-1 combines with J gene TRBJ2-7, with TRBD1 matching over 7 bases. Looked up from germline, CDR1 is KGHDR and CDR2 is SFDVKD. With V trimmed by 9 bases and J by 0 bases, 4 bases remained unmatched. The CDR3 length is 13 residues. The CDR3 DNA sequence: TGTGCCACCTTGGGGGACAGCTCCTACGAGCAGTACTTC. As protein: CATLGDSSYEQYF.

For the CDR3, the DNA is TGTGCCAGTAACGACAGAGCCCAGGGGTATGGCTACACCTTC. Its protein is CASNDRAQGYGYTF. This rearrangement joins TRBV19 to TRBJ1-2; TRBD1 might be the D (6 bases). CDR1 LNHDA and CDR2 SQIVND come from the germline V gene (reference sequence). There are 14 residues in the CDR3. Trimming took 7 bases from V and 5 from J, leaving 17 bases between them.

The CDR3: CARRDSHYGYTF. In DNA form, the CDR3 reads TGTGCAAGAAGGGACAGCCACTATGGCTACACCTTC. The chain combines TRBV12-2 with TRBJ1-2; TRBD1, the table's D call, lacks a check against the DNA. TRBV12-2 is a pseudogene segment. The CDR3 consists of 12 residues.

This rearrangement joins TRBV19 to TRBJ2-2; 9 bases line up with TRBD1. Per the germline V gene, CDR1 is LNHDA and CDR2 is SQIVND (reference sequence). V lost 4 bases, J lost 6 bases, and 6 bases stayed unmatched. The CDR3 runs to 15 residues. CDR3 in amino acids: CASSKGGDRAGELFF. In DNA, the CDR3 is TGTGCCAGTAGTAAGGGCGGGGACAGGGCCGGGGAGCTGTTTTTT.

This clone appeared once. This specimen includes other DNA sequences encoding the same CDR3. This chain joins TRBV10-3 and TRBJ2-7, with D maybe TRBD2 (6 bases). The CDR3 has 12 amino acids. In germline, CDR1 is ENHRY, CDR2 SYGVKD. V was shortened by 10 bases and J by 3 bases, with 13 bases between the two germline ends. CDR3 sequence: CATTTSSYEQYF. The CDR3 region has the DNA TGTGCCACCACTACTAGCAGCTACGAGCAGTACTTC.

The V call is TRBV5-1, the J call TRBJ2-5, with TRBD1 as a possible D gene (6 bases). The V gene's germline CDR1 is SGHRS and CDR2 YFSETQ. CDR3 length: 13 residues. V was trimmed by 4 bases and J by 2 bases, leaving 9 bases between them. CDR3 DNA sequence: TGCGCCAGCAGCCGGACAGATCAAGAGACCCAGTACTTC. Translating it yields CASSRTDQETQYF.

J is TRBJ2-3 and V is TRBV6-2 or TRBV6-3, with D possibly being TRBD1 (5 bases). CDR3 length: 15 amino acids. CDR1 and CDR2 from the germline V gene are MNHEY and SVGEGT. V was pared by 5 bases and J by 4 bases, with 16 bases between. Here the CDR3 DNA reads TGTGCCAGCAGTCAACGCGTTATGGGGCCAGATACGCAGTATTTT. Its protein is CASSQRVMGPDTQYF.

V gene TRBV28 combines with J gene TRBJ1-1; TRBD1 is a possible D gene (6 bases). In germline, CDR1 is MDHEN, CDR2 SYDVKM. With 6 bases removed from V and 1 base from J, the gap between germline ends came to 15 bases. The CDR3 loop spans 15 amino acids. The CDR3 sequence is CASSPRTATNTEAFF. In DNA form, the CDR3 reads TGTGCCAGCAGCCCTCGGACAGCCACGAACACTGAAGCTTTCTTT.

This chain joins TRBV7-2 and TRBJ2-1; 9 bases map to TRBD1. This CDR3 is built from 15 residues. The V gene end was trimmed by 1 base and the J gene end by 8 bases; junction bases not matched to a gene: 6. Germline V gene lookup returns CDR1 SGHTA and CDR2 FQGNSA. In DNA, the CDR3 is TGTGCCAGCAGCTTAGGGGACAGGGAAGGTCATGAGCAGTTCTTC. It encodes CASSLGDREGHEQFF.

V is TRBV2 and J is TRBJ2-7; 11 nucleotides agree with TRBD1. The CDR3 is 17 amino acids. J lost 3 bases, V lost 4 bases, and 11 bases had no gene match. Germline CDR1 and CDR2: SNHLY and FYNNEI. This chain's CDR3 is CASSGGTGGPGLYEQYF. DNA for the CDR3: TGTGCCAGCAGTGGAGGGACAGGGGGTCCGGGCCTCTACGAGCAGTACTTC.

The chain carries TRBV6-4 and TRBJ2-2; maybe TRBD2 (6 bases). Trimming removed 1 base from V and 0 bases from J, with 15 bases in between. Germline CDR1 MRHNA, CDR2 SNTAGT. The length of the CDR3 is 18 residues. CDR3 protein: CASSDLPRSSANTGELFF. Here the CDR3 DNA reads TGTGCCAGCAGTGACTTACCTAGGTCTAGCGCGAACACCGGGGAGCTGTTTTTT.

The V and J genes are TRBV5-1 and TRBJ1-4, with 8 bases that match TRBD1. After removal of 2 bases from V and 8 bases from J, the junction contained 8 bases not matched to a gene. The V gene's germline CDR1 is SGHRS and CDR2 YFSETQ. This CDR3 is 15 amino acids long. The CDR3 is CASSLHRGSEEKLFF. CDR3 coding DNA: TGCGCCAGCAGCTTACACAGGGGGTCGGAAGAAAAACTGTTTTTT.

This clone has more than one count but fewer than ten. The chain employs TRBV7-3 and TRBJ2-2; 10 bases map to TRBD2. Per germline, CDR1 SGHTA and CDR2 FQGTGA. The V gene end was trimmed by 0 bases and the J gene end by 5 bases; junction bases not matched to a gene: 3. The CDR3 has 16 residues. The CDR3 DNA reads TGTGCCAGCAGCTTAACGGGAGCGGGAGGGACCGGGGAGCTGTTTTTT. Translated, it gives CASSLTGAGGTGELFF.

The chain carries TRBV14 and TRBJ1-2; the D is unclear. Germline-derived CDR1 and CDR2 are SGHDN and FVKESK. The ends were cut back, 1 base at V and 0 bases at J, with 9 bases in the middle. The CDR3 sequence is 15 residues long. In DNA, the CDR3 is TGTGCCAGCAGCCAAGTCTCCGGAGCTAACTATGGCTACACCTTC. Translation: CASSQVSGANYGYTF.

This rearrangement joins TRBV10-3 to TRBJ2-7; 9 nucleotides agree with TRBD1. The CDR3 runs 12 residues. The J segment lost 5 bases and the V segment lost 9 bases, leaving 5 bases of the junction unmatched. Germline V gene sequence: CDR1 ENHRY, CDR2 SYGVKD. The CDR3 DNA is TGTGCCATTGGACAGGGGACACACGAGCAGTACTTC. Translating it yields CAIGQGTHEQYF.

This clone came up a few times. The rearrangement uses TRBV12-3 or TRBV12-4 and TRBJ1-1; D gene ambiguous. The CDR3 sequence is 13 residues long. V was shortened by 3 bases and J by 1 base, with 6 bases between the two germline ends. CDR3 protein: CASSFDWNTEAFF. CDR3 sequence (DNA): TGTGCCAGCAGTTTCGACTGGAACACTGAAGCTTTCTTT.

This clone has just one count. The V call is TRBV28, the J call TRBJ2-1; D possibly corresponds to TRBD1 (6 bases). CDR1 is MDHEN, CDR2 SYDVKM, per germline. This CDR3 comprises 16 residues. V shed 5 bases and J shed 1 base, with 15 bases lying between them. The CDR3 sequence: CASSLPWGHSYNEQFF. As DNA, the CDR3 is TGTGCCAGCAGTCTCCCATGGGGACATTCCTACAATGAGCAGTTCTTC.

This sequence joins TRBV2 and TRBJ2-7; possible D gene TRBD1, 6 bases. This CDR3 region has 17 residues. The germline gives CDR1 SNHLY, CDR2 FYNNEI. V dropped 4 bases and J dropped 1 base, with 20 bases sitting between them. CDR3 sequence (DNA): TGTGCCAGCAGTGGGATCACACTTACCCAGGGGTCCTACGAGCAGTACTTC. This translates into CASSGITLTQGSYEQYF.